A selection of T cell receptor beta chains follows, all from one sample in a study of control samples from healthy donors and cancer patients. Sequenced by immunoSEQ multiplex PCR; TCRdb stores in-frame clones only, minus some. The sample carries about 86,000 clones, about 88% recorded once. The specimen sequenced was PBMCs. The receptors were gathered from a woman aged 50 to 60 with colorectal cancer. Each CDR3 is given with its conserved first and last residue. Each record gives: J gene, clone size, V gene, CDR3 length, D gene, CDR3 protein, CDR3 DNA. The D gene is left open where the match is weak. Not all rows give a size; the values are once, few, many and, for expanded clones, a class.

TRBJ1-1 few TRBV18 12 . CASSGGGSEAFF TGTGCCAGCTCCGGGGGGGGGTCTGAAGCTTTCTTT
TRBJ1-1 . TRBV30 11 . CASVRGTEAFF TGTGCCTCGGTGAGGGGCACTGAAGCTTTCTTT
TRBJ1-1 . TRBV20-1 11 . CSANGYTEAFF TGCAGTGCTAACGGTTATACTGAAGCTTTCTTT
TRBJ2-1 . TRBV19 16 TRBD2 CASSISPSGGGGKQFF TGTGCCAGTAGTATTTCTCCTAGCGGGGGAGGAGGTAAGCAGTTCTTC
TRBJ1-3 . TRBV6-5 14 . CASRTGLSGNTIYF TGTGCCAGCAGGACAGGTCTCTCTGGAAACACCATATATTTT
TRBJ2-5 . TRBV30 14 TRBD2 CALAGGLVGQTQYF TGTGCCTTAGCGGGGGGGCTGGTCGGTCAGACCCAGTACTTC
TRBJ2-3 . TRBV15 16 . CATSPKVKAPTDTQYF TGTGCCACCAGTCCGAAGGTTAAGGCACCAACAGATACGCAGTATTTT
TRBJ2-6 . TRBV9 15 . CASSAPPSGANVLTF TGTGCCAGCAGCGCTCCGCCGTCTGGGGCCAACGTCCTGACTTTC
TRBJ1-2 . TRBV27 14 TRBD1 CASRGQGEGNGYTF TGTGCCAGCAGGGGACAGGGGGAGGGTAATGGCTACACCTTC
TRBJ1-1 . TRBV2 13 . CASNADRDTEAFF TGTGCCAGCAACGCGGACCGGGACACTGAAGCTTTCTTT
TRBJ1-1 . TRBV12-3/TRBV12-4 12 . CASSLWGAEAFF TGTGCCAGCAGTCTTTGGGGAGCTGAAGCTTTCTTT
TRBJ2-5 . TRBV9 16 . CASSVEGREGRETQYF TGTGCCAGCAGCGTAGAAGGCAGGGAAGGTAGAGAGACCCAGTACTTC
TRBJ1-3 . TRBV30 18 . CARASTASFLGSGNTIYF TGTGCTCGGGCGTCGACAGCTTCCTTCTTAGGATCTGGAAACACCATATATTTT
TRBJ1-2 few TRBV4-3 12 . CASSQGARGYTF TGCGCCAGCAGCCAGGGGGCCAGGGGCTACACCTTC
TRBJ2-4 . TRBV19 15 . CASSMTSIAKNIQYF TGTGCCAGTAGTATGACCTCCATAGCCAAAAACATTCAGTACTTC
TRBJ1-2 . TRBV9 14 . CATQWAEANYGYTF TGTGCCACGCAATGGGCGGAAGCTAACTATGGCTACACCTTC
TRBJ1-4 once TRBV4-3 13 . CASSQRRGEKLFF TGCGCCAGCAGCCAAAGGCGAGGGGAAAAACTGTTTTTT
TRBJ1-4 . TRBV30 16 . CAWEKAAELPGEKLFF TGTGCCTGGGAGAAGGCCGCAGAGCTACCTGGGGAAAAACTGTTTTTT
TRBJ1-3 . TRBV5-1 11 . CASSLGDTIYF TGCGCCAGCAGCTTGGGTGACACCATATATTTT
TRBJ2-1 . TRBV9 15 . CASSVGGPHYNEQFF TGTGCCAGCAGCGTCGGGGGGCCCCATTACAATGAGCAGTTCTTC
TRBJ2-5 . TRBV28 13 . CASSRTAQETQYF TGTGCCAGCAGCAGGACGGCTCAAGAGACCCAGTACTTC
TRBJ1-4 . TRBV14 14 . CASSPPGRDEKLFF TGTGCCAGCAGCCCACCGGGGAGGGATGAAAAACTGTTTTTT
TRBJ1-5 few TRBV7-8 14 . CASSLGGSKGAQHF TGTGCCAGCAGCTTAGGTGGGTCCAAAGGCGCCCAGCATTTT
TRBJ1-5 . TRBV7-2 15 . CASSPWGGPNQPQHF TGTGCCAGCAGCCCCTGGGGGGGGCCCAATCAGCCCCAGCATTTT
TRBJ1-4 few TRBV28 15 TRBD1 CASSLVDRVNEKLFF TGTGCCAGCAGTTTAGTTGACAGGGTGAATGAAAAACTGTTTTTT
TRBJ1-2 . TRBV19 16 . CASSIDIRAANYGYTF TGTGCCAGTAGTATAGATATCCGAGCGGCGAACTATGGCTACACCTTC
TRBJ2-3 . TRBV3-1/TRBV3-2 14 . CASSRWIATDTQYF TGTGCCAGCAGCCGTTGGATTGCCACAGATACGCAGTATTTT
TRBJ1-4 . TRBV24-1 14 . CATSEGLTNEKLFF TGTGCCACCAGTGAGGGGCTTACTAATGAAAAACTGTTTTTT
TRBJ1-5 once TRBV2 15 . CASRGPSRSNQPQHF TGTGCCAGCAGAGGCCCTTCGAGAAGCAATCAGCCCCAGCATTTT
TRBJ2-5 . TRBV7-7 14 TRBD2 CASSLATSGGAQYF TGTGCCAGCAGCTTAGCGACTAGCGGGGGGGCACAGTACTTC
TRBJ2-3 . TRBV5-1 15 . CASSLEGGGGDTQYF TGCGCCAGCAGCTTGGAGGGAGGAGGAGGAGATACGCAGTATTTT
TRBJ1-3 . TRBV12-5 13 . CASGGTAGNTIYF TGTGCTAGTGGGGGGACGGCGGGAAACACCATATATTTT
TRBJ1-2 . TRBV7-9 13 . CASSLAQNYGYTF TGTGCCAGCAGCTTAGCGCAGAACTATGGCTACACCTTC
TRBJ1-5 . TRBV27 17 TRBD1 CASSLRTGGSSNQPQHF TGTGCCAGCAGTTTACGGACAGGGGGGAGTAGCAATCAGCCCCAGCATTTT
TRBJ1-1 . TRBV18 13 TRBD1 CASSPTGGTEAFF TGTGCCAGCTCACCTACAGGGGGGACTGAAGCTTTCTTT
TRBJ2-3 . TRBV4-2 16 TRBD2 CASSSDLAGAGDTQYF TGTGCCAGCAGCTCCGACCTAGCGGGGGCGGGAGATACGCAGTATTTT